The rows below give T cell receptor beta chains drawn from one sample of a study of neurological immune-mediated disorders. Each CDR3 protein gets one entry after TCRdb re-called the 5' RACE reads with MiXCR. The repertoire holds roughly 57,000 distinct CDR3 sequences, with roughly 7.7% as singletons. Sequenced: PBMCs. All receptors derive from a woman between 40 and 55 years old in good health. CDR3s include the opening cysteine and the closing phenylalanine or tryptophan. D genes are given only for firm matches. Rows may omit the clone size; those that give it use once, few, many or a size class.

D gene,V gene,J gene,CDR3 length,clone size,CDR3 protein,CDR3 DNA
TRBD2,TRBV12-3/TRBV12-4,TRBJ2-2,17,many,CASSFRWSGGNTGELFF,TGTGCCAGCAGTTTCCGGTGGAGCGGGGGGAACACCGGGGAGCTGTTTTTT
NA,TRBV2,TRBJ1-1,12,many,CASSAGNTEAFF,TGTGCCAGCAGTGCAGGGAACACTGAAGCTTTCTTT
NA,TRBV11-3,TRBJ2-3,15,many,CASSFTGVGADTQYF,TGTGCCAGCAGCTTCACAGGTGTTGGTGCAGATACGCAGTATTTT
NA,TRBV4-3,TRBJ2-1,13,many,CASSQDRAHEQFF,TGCGCCAGCAGCCAAGATAGAGCACATGAGCAGTTCTTC
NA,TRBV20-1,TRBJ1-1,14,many,CSARVARGNTEAFF,TGCAGTGCTAGAGTCGCCAGGGGGAACACTGAAGCTTTCTTT
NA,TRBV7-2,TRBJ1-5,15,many,CASSLRLAGVQPQHF,TGTGCCAGCAGCTTACGGCTCGCGGGGGTTCAGCCCCAGCATTTT
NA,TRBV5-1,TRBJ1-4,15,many,CASSFRISTNEKLFF,TGCGCCAGCAGCTTCAGGATTTCAACTAATGAAAAACTGTTTTTT
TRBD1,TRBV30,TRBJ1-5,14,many,CAWSVGGSYQPQHF,TGTGCCTGGAGTGTAGGGGGCTCTTATCAGCCCCAGCATTTT
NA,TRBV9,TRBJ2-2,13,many,CASSVGGPGELFF,TGTGCCAGCAGCGTAGGCGGTCCCGGGGAGCTGTTTTTT
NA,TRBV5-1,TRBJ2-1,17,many,CASSHGDHLRGLYEQFF,TGCGCCAGCAGTCACGGGGATCATCTTAGGGGGTTATATGAGCAGTTCTTC
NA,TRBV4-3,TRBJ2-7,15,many,CASSQDGTQRDEQYF,TGCGCCAGCAGCCAAGACGGGACCCAAAGGGACGAGCAGTACTTC
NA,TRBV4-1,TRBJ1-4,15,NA,CASSHSGTVCEKLFF,TGCGCCAGCAGCCACTCCGGGACCGTATGTGAAAAACTGTTTTTT
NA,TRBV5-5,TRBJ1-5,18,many,CASSLYLGDSLGNQPQHF,TGTGCCAGCAGCTTATATCTGGGAGACAGTTTGGGCAATCAGCCCCAGCATTTT
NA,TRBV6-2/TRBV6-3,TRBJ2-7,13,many,CASSRRLEGEQYF,TGTGCCAGCAGCCGCCGGCTAGAGGGCGAGCAGTACTTC
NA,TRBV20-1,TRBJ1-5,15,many,CSVRIPGAYNQPQHF,TGCAGTGTAAGGATTCCAGGGGCCTACAATCAGCCCCAGCATTTT
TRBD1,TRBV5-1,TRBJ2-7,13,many,CASSFLQGTEQYF,TGCGCCAGCAGCTTCCTACAGGGGACCGAGCAGTACTTC
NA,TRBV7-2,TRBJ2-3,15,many,CASSLVLLGADTQYF,TGTGCCAGCAGCTTAGTCTTGTTGGGGGCAGATACGCAGTATTTT
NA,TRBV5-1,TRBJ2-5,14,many,CASSPGKNQETQYF,TGCGCCAGCAGCCCGGGAAAAAATCAAGAGACCCAGTACTTC
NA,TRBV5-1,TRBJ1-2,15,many,CASSLAGVGFYGYTF,TGCGCCAGCAGCTTGGCCGGAGTAGGATTCTATGGCTACACCTTC
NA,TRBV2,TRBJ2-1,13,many,CASSDLGRGEQFF,TGTGCCAGCAGCGACTTAGGGCGTGGTGAGCAGTTCTTC
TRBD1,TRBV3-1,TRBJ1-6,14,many,CASSPDRGNSPLHF,TGTGCCAGCAGCCCCGACAGGGGAAATTCACCCCTCCACTTT
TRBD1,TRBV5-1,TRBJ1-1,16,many,CASSYFPGTANTEAFF,TGCGCCAGCAGCTACTTTCCCGGGACAGCGAACACTGAAGCTTTCTTT
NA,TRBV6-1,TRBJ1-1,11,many,CASSRTGQAFF,TGTGCCAGCAGTAGGACGGGGCAAGCTTTCTTT
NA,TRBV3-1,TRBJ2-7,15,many,CASSQDSGVISEQYF,TGTGCCAGCAGCCAAGATTCAGGGGTGATTTCCGAGCAGTACTTC
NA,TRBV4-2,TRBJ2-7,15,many,CASSPARRSSYEQYF,TGTGCCAGCAGCCCGGCGCGGAGGAGCTCCTACGAGCAGTACTTC